Below are 4 T cell receptor beta chains sequenced from a single sample in a study of T cells in localized non-small cell lung cancer. Data came from immunoSEQ multiplex PCR; TCRdb stores just in-frame clones and leaves some out. The table has several thousand clones, roughly 29% seen once. This specimen consisted of lung tumor tissue, obtained before any cancer treatment. The receptors shown here come from a man aged 35 to 69 with stage I lung adenocarcinoma.

This clone was counted between two and nine times. The rearrangement links TRBV6-8 to TRBJ1-2, with a weak D call TRBD1 (5 bases). With 0 bases removed from V and 1 base from J, the gap between germline ends came to 12 bases. Germline values: CDR1 MNHGY, CDR2 SAAAGT. The CDR3 contains 16 residues. CDR3: CASSYSRYRNNYGYTF. CDR3 DNA: TGTGCCAGCAGTTACTCGCGGTACAGGAATAACTATGGCTACACCTTC.

In its sample, this clone was seen a few times. The chain carries TRBV6-8 and TRBJ2-3; 7 bases line up with TRBD2. V gave up 6 bases and J gave up 10 bases; unmatched junction bases: 7. The CDR3 has 12 residues. Germline CDR1 is MNHGY and CDR2 is SAAAGT. The CDR3 DNA reads as TGTGCCAGCAGGGGCCGGGGGGTGGCGCAGTATTTT. Translated: CASRGRGVAQYF.

The chain recombines TRBV6-8 with TRBJ2-7; weak D call: TRBD2 (6 bases). Trimming removed 0 bases from V and 1 base from J, with 13 bases in between. There are 16 residues in the CDR3. CDR1 and CDR2 (germline): MNHGY, SAAAGT. In nucleotides, the CDR3 is TGTGCCAGCAGTTACTCTTTGGGGGGATATTCCTACGAGCAGTACTTC. Translation gives CASSYSLGGYSYEQYF.

The chain combines TRBV28 with TRBJ2-2; D is uncertain. Germline V gene sequence: CDR1 MDHEN, CDR2 SYDVKM. This CDR3 spans 15 amino acids. V gave up 3 bases and J gave up 6 bases, with 14 bases separating them. CDR3 sequence reads: CASSFSRRAAGELFF. The CDR3 DNA is TGTGCCAGCAGTTTCTCTAGACGGGCGGCCGGGGAGCTGTTTTTT.